This record concerns one T cell receptor (beta chain) sequence. Its matching antigen is unknown. Germline CDR1 is ENHRY and CDR2 is SYGVKD. The germline V and J ends were trimmed by 6 bases and 2 bases, with 12 bases remaining between them. The CDR3 runs to 14 residues. Some clones are missing from TCRdb's copy, which holds only in-frame ones; the method was immunoSEQ multiplex PCR. In the table there are approximately 150,000 clones, roughly 92% of which are singletons. This sample is drawn from a study of T cell responses to AZD1222 COVID-19 vaccine. Whole-study results and caveats: Clonal diversity was possibly underestimated; the donors were predominantly white British and more often female.

This chain connects TRBV10-3 to TRBJ2-3; TRBD1 might be the D (6 bases). This TCR was recovered from an adult who received the AZD1222 COVID-19 vaccine. Sequenced material: peripheral blood, taken 28 days after the second AZD1222 dose. CDR3 coding DNA: TGTGCCATCAGGACAGGAGCGTCCACAGATACGCAGTATTTT. It translates to CAIRTGASTDTQYF.